This T cell receptor (beta chain) came from a study of vaccination effects on CD4 cells after COVID-19 (dated 2022 in TCRdb). For the study in its entirety: Two doses of either the BNT162b2 or the mRNA-1273 mRNA SARS-CoV-2 vaccine were administered to participants. In two convalescent patients, pre-vaccine samples were collected 16 days and one week ahead of the first dose, 142 and 148 days after COVID-19 diagnosis. SARS-CoV-2 spike-specific CD4+ TCR repertoires from before and after mRNA vaccination were compared in COVID-19 convalescent patients and in infection-naive vaccine recipients. The full study included around nine COVID-19 convalescent patients and a few SARS-CoV-2-naive healthy vaccine recipients. In the study, cultures from other donors were sequenced using the Oncomine TCR Beta short-read assay on an Illumina iSeq 100. Broad study findings and their caveats: Limitations of the study were the small number of convalescent patients and the absence of early post-infection timepoints. In convalescent patients, the post-vaccine spike-reactive repertoire was composed mainly of new vaccine-induced clones that were largely distinct from infection-induced clones. At late post-vaccination timepoints, both infection-induced and vaccine-induced clones showed marked clonal contraction, consistent with waning T cell responses.

Trimming at the junction amounts to 3 bases on V and 5 bases on J, and the germline ends lie 8 bases apart. CDR1 and CDR2 were assigned from the germline V gene (reference sequence) as SEHNR and FQNEAQ. The CDR3 has 13 amino acids, counting the end cysteine and phenylalanine. Only CDR3 DNA remains: 39 bases, in frame from the first base. A remark on this clone: Its cognate antigen has yet to be identified. No per-base quality is available; no much larger clone lies one base away.

The ViraFEST assay stimulated PBMC with viral peptide pools and then used TCR sequencing to identify antigen-specific CD4+ T cell clonotypes by expansion. After roughly 11 days of culture, CD4+ T cells were isolated with the EasySep CD4+ T cell isolation kit. Convalescent patients had PCR-confirmed SARS-CoV-2 infection between March and December 2020, before Alpha, Beta and Delta variants emerged in the United States. Each well held around 2 million PBMC cultured in IMDM containing approximately 5.2% human AB serum, around 10 IU/ml IL-2 and gentamicin, along with roughly 10 ug/ml peptides. Half of the culture medium was replaced with fresh IL-2-containing medium on days 3 and 7. Unless noted otherwise, every peptide stimulation condition was cultured in triplicate wells. PBMC were separated from whole blood using Ficoll-Paque Plus gradient centrifugation and were then either cryopreserved at -140C or used fresh. The QIAamp micro DNA kit was used to extract genomic DNA from the cultured CD4+ T cells.

Library preparation was by the immunoSEQ multiplex PCR assay. DNA from the CD4+ T cells that had been cultured and isolated underwent TCR beta CDR3 sequencing. Per the authors' processing: The analysis removed non-productive TCR sequences, trimmed reads to the CDR3 region, and retained only CDR3s that were 7 or more amino acids long. Antigen-specific clonotypes were identified using the MANAFEST web app by comparison of expansion in peptide wells against reference cultures. For clones to be considered positive, expansion at FDR<0.05 versus reference and all other wells, an odds ratio above 5, and a frequency above 0.1% in two replicate wells were required. A clonotype was called cross-reactive if it was significantly expanded both in SARS-CoV-2 spike wells and in at least one common cold coronavirus spike condition. Levenshtein distance calculated with the stringdist R package was used to assess CDR3 similarity, and unrooted trees were constructed with ape in R 3.6.1. Here the immuneACCESS table is served through TCRdb, limited to in-frame sequences with V and J called. Missing clones are a known gap in these copies; in checked studies unresolved V genes cover under half, and the rest lacks a known reason. From that table come the V and J calls and clone size; the DNA was used to work out D and trimming. In all, the sample holds 21,000 or so clones, and over 65% of those were seen once. The ten largest account for about 38% of the sample.

The rearranged segments are TRBV7-9 and TRBJ1-5; the D gene is not confidently resolved. The sequencing used CD4+ T cells from PBMCs cultured with a peptide pool, collected before COVID-19 vaccination. The sequence was obtained from a human donor who had a prior SARS-CoV-2 infection. CDR3 loop: CASSLGQHQPQHF. The DNA sequence is given as TGTGCCAGCAGCTTGGGTCAGCATCAGCCCCAGCATTTT.